One sample yielded the 21 T cell receptor beta chains listed below, sequenced in a study of blood T cell repertoires in COVID-19. The table came from immunoSEQ multiplex PCR; TCRdb's copy has only in-frame clones and leaves some out. Altogether 350,000 to 450,000 clones are present, 70% to 90% being singletons, with the ten largest covering roughly 1.6%. The sample comprised peripheral blood. The receptors derive from a woman in her 40s with COVID-19, enrolled during active disease.

This clone was counted ten times or more. The CDR3 sequence is CASSQASGSGYEQYF. The CDR3 bases are TGCGCCAGCAGCCAGGCTAGCGGGAGTGGGTACGAGCAGTACTTC. The chain links TRBV4-3 to TRBJ2-7; 10 bases map to TRBD2. The CDR3 contains 15 residues. CDR1 LGHNA and CDR2 YSLEER come from the germline V gene. The ends lost 3 bases at V and 4 bases at J; junction bases unmatched: 6.

The chain has TRBV7-8 and TRBJ1-4, with D unresolved. V gave up 5 bases and J gave up 8 bases, with 9 bases separating them. Germline loops: CDR1 SGHVS, CDR2 FQNEAQ. The CDR3 runs 12 residues. CDR3 region: CASSRSAEKLFF. CDR3 coding DNA: TGTGCCAGCAGCCGATCAGCGGAAAAACTGTTTTTT.

This chain connects TRBV28 to TRBJ1-1; D is uncertain. Germline-derived CDR1 and CDR2 are MDHEN and SYDVKM. The CDR3 has 13 amino acids. V lost 7 bases, J lost 3 bases, and 12 bases lay in between. The CDR3 reads CASTLEDYTEAFF. DNA for the CDR3: TGTGCCAGCACTCTGGAAGACTACACTGAAGCTTTCTTT.

This chain connects TRBV5-6 to TRBJ1-1, with 7 bases that match TRBD1. The V gene's germline CDR1 is SGHDT and CDR2 YYEEEE. The J segment lost 8 bases and the V segment lost 3 bases, leaving 4 bases of the junction unmatched. The CDR3 spans 12 residues. The CDR3 sequence: CASSSLGQEAFF. CDR3 bases: TGTGCCAGCAGCTCCCTGGGACAGGAAGCTTTCTTT.

Note on this clone: This CDR3 is also generated by other DNA sequences in the sample. The chain has TRBV3-1 (or the pseudogene TRBV3-2) and TRBJ1-5, with 7 positions matching TRBD1. Germline V gives CDR1 LGHDT, CDR2 YNNKEL (reference sequence). The CDR3 is 15 residues long. The V and J ends lost 0 bases and 4 bases, in that order; junction bases with no gene match: 3. CDR3 in amino acids: CASSQEQGRNQPQHF. CDR3 sequence (DNA): TGTGCCAGCAGCCAAGAACAGGGGAGGAATCAGCCCCAGCATTTT.

The V gene is TRBV12-3 or TRBV12-4, the J gene TRBJ1-1, with D possibly being TRBD1 (6 bases). The V end lost 4 bases, the J end lost 11 bases, and 11 bases lay between the germline ends. The CDR3 runs to 11 residues. The CDR3 nucleotides read TGTGCCAGCAGTTACAGGGAAGGGGCTTTCTTT. It specifies CASSYREGAFF.

This chain links TRBV4-1 with TRBJ1-6; no clear D. Trimming took off 1 base at V and 0 bases at J, with 7 bases between the two ends. The CDR3 covers 16 residues. Looked up from germline, CDR1 is MGHRA and CDR2 is YSYEKL. The DNA of the CDR3 is TGCGCCAGCAGCCAAGTTAGTAGCTCCTATAATTCACCCCTCCACTTT. Encoded protein: CASSQVSSSYNSPLHF.

This clone was detected once. J is TRBJ1-2 and V is TRBV2, with TRBD1 identical over 7 bases. The V and J ends lost 6 bases and 2 bases, in that order; junction bases with no gene match: 3. CDR1 SNHLY and CDR2 FYNNEI come from the germline V gene. The CDR3 is 13 amino acids. DNA of the CDR3: TGTGCCAGCAGGAAGACAGGGAACTATGGCTACACCTTC. Translated, it gives CASRKTGNYGYTF.

This clone was seen only once. The chain recombines TRBV18 with TRBJ1-1; D remains unclear. Trimming cost V 4 bases and J 1 base, with 13 bases left between them. CDR1 and CDR2 from the germline V gene are KGHSH and LQKENI. There are 15 residues in the CDR3. Here the CDR3 DNA reads TGTGCCAGCTCACATTACGGACGGGAGAACACTGAAGCTTTCTTT. Encoded protein: CASSHYGRENTEAFF.

This chain links TRBV29-1 with TRBJ2-3; 12 nucleotides agree with TRBD2. Germline V gene sequence: CDR1 SQVTM, CDR2 ANQGSEA. The CDR3 consists of 15 residues. Trimming at V came to 6 bases and at J to 2 bases, leaving 6 bases not matched to a gene. The CDR3 sequence: CSVLGLAGITDTQYF. CDR3 coding DNA: TGCAGCGTCTTAGGACTAGCGGGAATCACAGATACGCAGTATTTT.

The rearrangement links TRBV9 to TRBJ1-1; D remains unclear. The V gene's germline CDR1 is SGDLS and CDR2 YYNGEE. Trimming pared 0 bases from V and 3 bases from J, leaving 3 bases between. The CDR3 is 12 residues long. This CDR3 is CASSVAYTEAFF. In DNA form, the CDR3 reads TGTGCCAGCAGCGTAGCTTACACTGAAGCTTTCTTT.

This clone was found once. The rearrangement links TRBV7-2 to TRBJ2-2; D is perhaps TRBD2 (5 bases). The CDR3 runs 16 residues. Germline V gene lookup returns CDR1 SGHTA and CDR2 FQGNSA. Deletions cut 1 base from V and 2 bases from J, with 11 bases between. CDR3 residues: CASSLVSSLNTGELFF. The DNA of the CDR3 is TGTGCCAGCAGCTTAGTGTCTAGCCTCAACACCGGGGAGCTGTTTTTT.

The V call is TRBV13, the J call TRBJ1-2; 7 bases are shared with TRBD1. This CDR3 contains 16 residues. J was trimmed by 3 bases and V by 4 bases; bases with no gene match: 11. The germline CDR1 and CDR2 sequences are PRHDT and FYEKMQ (reference sequence). CDR3 sequence: CASSSGKQGMDYGYTF. CDR3 nucleotide sequence: TGTGCCAGCAGCTCCGGAAAACAGGGGATGGACTATGGCTACACCTTC.

The J gene is TRBJ2-5, the V gene TRBV27; TRBD2 agrees at 8 bases. Germline CDR1 is MNHEY and CDR2 is SMNVEV (reference sequence). This CDR3 spans 14 amino acids. Losses at the gene ends were 5 bases for V and 2 bases for J; bases not matched to a gene: 4. The CDR3 DNA sequence: TGTGCCAGCAGTGGGACTAGGTTACAAGAGACCCAGTACTTC. It codes for CASSGTRLQETQYF.

The J gene is TRBJ1-1, the V gene TRBV27; unclear D gene. The CDR3 is made up of 14 amino acids. Germline-derived CDR1 and CDR2 are MNHEY and SMNVEV (reference sequence). V gave up 8 bases and J gave up 2 bases, with 15 bases separating them. CDR3 sequence (DNA): TGTGCCAGCGGAAAGGTCCGGGGAAACACTGAAGCTTTCTTT. Translating gives CASGKVRGNTEAFF.

The chain employs TRBV18 and TRBJ2-5, with D maybe TRBD2 (5 bases). The germline V gene has CDR1 KGHSH and CDR2 LQKENI. The CDR3 spans 14 residues. Trimming removed 0 bases at V and 5 bases at J, with 10 bases between. CDR3 sequence (DNA): TGTGCCAGCTCACCACCGTCGGACTGGGAGACCCAGTACTTC. Protein sequence: CASSPPSDWETQYF.

This clone has only one observation. This chain links TRBV3-1 (or the pseudogene TRBV3-2) with TRBJ1-2; the match to TRBD1 covers 8 bases. CDR1 and CDR2 from the germline V gene are LGHDT and YNNKEL (reference sequence). The trim removed 0 bases at V and 8 bases at J, leaving 8 bases unmatched. The CDR3 has 15 residues. CDR3 region: CASSQENTGGVGYTF. The CDR3 DNA is TGTGCCAGCAGCCAAGAGAATACAGGGGGGGTCGGCTACACCTTC.

CDR3 nucleotide sequence: TGTGCCAGCAGCTCCGCCAAGACGGCGGGGGGCCTAGAGACCCAGTACTTC. This translates into CASSSAKTAGGLETQYF. The J gene is TRBJ2-5, the V gene TRBV11-2; 8 bases are shared with TRBD2. The CDR3 sequence is 17 residues long. Losses at the gene ends were 4 bases for V and 4 bases for J; bases not matched to a gene: 14. Germline loops: CDR1 SGHAT, CDR2 FQNNGV.

This rearrangement joins TRBV3-1 (or the pseudogene TRBV3-2) to TRBJ1-2; D possibly corresponds to TRBD1 (5 bases). The V gene's germline CDR1 is LGHDT and CDR2 YNNKEL (reference sequence). V dropped 1 base and J dropped 2 bases, with 11 bases sitting between them. The CDR3 covers 15 residues. The CDR3 sequence is CASSQGPTGNYGYTF. Written as DNA, the CDR3 is TGTGCCAGCAGCCAAGGTCCCACAGGAAACTATGGCTACACCTTC.

To note about this clone: Within the sample, other DNA sequences also encode this same CDR3. The rearrangement uses TRBV5-4 and TRBJ1-1; D is undetermined. This CDR3 region has 14 residues. CDR1 SGHNT and CDR2 YYREEE come from the germline V gene (reference sequence). Trimming removed 0 bases from V and 1 base from J, with 7 bases in between. CDR3 DNA sequence: TGTGCCAGCAGCTTGGGGGGAGGGAACACTGAAGCTTTCTTT. The encoded protein is CASSLGGGNTEAFF.

This clone appeared once. The V gene is TRBV7-2, the J gene TRBJ2-2; TRBD1 matches at 8 bases. The V gene end was trimmed by 3 bases and the J gene end by 2 bases; junction bases not matched to a gene: 5. The germline CDR1 and CDR2 sequences are SGHTA and FQGNSA. This CDR3 has 16 amino acids. The DNA for the CDR3 is TGTGCCAGCAGCTTTTACACAGGGGGAAACACCGGGGAGCTGTTTTTT. This translates into CASSFYTGGNTGELFF.